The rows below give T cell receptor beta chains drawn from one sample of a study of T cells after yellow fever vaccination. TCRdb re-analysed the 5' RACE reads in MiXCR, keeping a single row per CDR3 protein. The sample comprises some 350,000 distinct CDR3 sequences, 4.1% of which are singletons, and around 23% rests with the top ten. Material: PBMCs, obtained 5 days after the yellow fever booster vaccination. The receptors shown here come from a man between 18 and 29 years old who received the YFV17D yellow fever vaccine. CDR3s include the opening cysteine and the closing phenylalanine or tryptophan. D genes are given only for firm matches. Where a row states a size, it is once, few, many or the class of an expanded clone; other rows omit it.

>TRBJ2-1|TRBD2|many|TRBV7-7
CASTPEPGLAGIREQFF
TGTGCCAGCACCCCCGAACCGGGACTAGCGGGGATCCGTGAGCAGTTCTTC
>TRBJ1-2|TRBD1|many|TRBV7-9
CASSSFRDSYGYTF
TGTGCCAGCAGCTCATTCCGGGACAGTTATGGCTACACCTTC
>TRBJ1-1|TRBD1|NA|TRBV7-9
CASSSTGGMNTEAFF
TGTGCCAGCAGCTCGACAGGGGGCATGAACACTGAAGCTTTCTTT
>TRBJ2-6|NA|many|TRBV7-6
CASSLAVLGANVLTF
TGTGCCAGCAGCTTAGCGGTGCTTGGGGCCAACGTCCTGACTTTC
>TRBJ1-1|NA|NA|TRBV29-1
CSVEGGRQRMNTEAFF
TGCAGCGTTGAAGGAGGACGGCAAAGGATGAACACTGAAGCTTTCTTT
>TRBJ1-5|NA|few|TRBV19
CASSNYAARGANQPQHF
TGTGCCAGTAGCAATTACGCTGCCCGGGGGGCCAATCAGCCCCAGCATTTT
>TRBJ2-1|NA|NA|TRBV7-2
CASRPDPSSYNEQFF
TGTGCCAGCAGACCGGACCCGAGCTCCTACAATGAGCAGTTCTTC
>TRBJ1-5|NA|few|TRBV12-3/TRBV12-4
CASSTRVRQPQHF
TGTGCCAGCAGTACCCGGGTCCGTCAGCCCCAGCATTTT
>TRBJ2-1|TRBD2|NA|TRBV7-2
CASSPPERGGYNEQFF
TGTGCCAGCAGCCCCCCTGAGCGGGGGGGGTACAATGAGCAGTTCTTC
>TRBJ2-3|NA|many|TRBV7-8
CASSPLADTQYF
TGTGCCAGCAGCCCCCTGGCAGATACGCAGTATTTT
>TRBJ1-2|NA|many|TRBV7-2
CASSLDPGLGGYTF
TGTGCCAGCAGCTTAGACCCGGGTTTAGGTGGCTACACCTTC
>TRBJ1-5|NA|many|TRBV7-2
CASSAPGWGNQPQHF
TGTGCCAGCAGCGCACCAGGGTGGGGCAATCAGCCCCAGCATTTT
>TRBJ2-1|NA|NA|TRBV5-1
CASSLVRGASYNEQFF
TGCGCCAGCAGCTTGGTAAGAGGGGCCTCCTACAATGAGCAGTTCTTC
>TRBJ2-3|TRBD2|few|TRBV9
CASSVVAGGLFTDTQYF
TGTGCCAGCAGCGTAGTAGCGGGCGGGCTTTTCACAGATACGCAGTATTTT
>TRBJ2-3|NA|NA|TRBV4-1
CASSQDLGRDSTDTQYF
TGCGCCAGCAGCCAAGATCTGGGGCGAGACTCCACAGATACGCAGTATTTT
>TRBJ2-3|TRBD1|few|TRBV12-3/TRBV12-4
CASSTRTGDTDTQYF
TGTGCCAGCAGCACTCGGACAGGGGACACAGATACGCAGTATTTT
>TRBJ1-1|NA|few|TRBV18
CASSPAGANTEAFF
TGTGCCAGCTCACCCGCAGGTGCGAACACTGAAGCTTTCTTT